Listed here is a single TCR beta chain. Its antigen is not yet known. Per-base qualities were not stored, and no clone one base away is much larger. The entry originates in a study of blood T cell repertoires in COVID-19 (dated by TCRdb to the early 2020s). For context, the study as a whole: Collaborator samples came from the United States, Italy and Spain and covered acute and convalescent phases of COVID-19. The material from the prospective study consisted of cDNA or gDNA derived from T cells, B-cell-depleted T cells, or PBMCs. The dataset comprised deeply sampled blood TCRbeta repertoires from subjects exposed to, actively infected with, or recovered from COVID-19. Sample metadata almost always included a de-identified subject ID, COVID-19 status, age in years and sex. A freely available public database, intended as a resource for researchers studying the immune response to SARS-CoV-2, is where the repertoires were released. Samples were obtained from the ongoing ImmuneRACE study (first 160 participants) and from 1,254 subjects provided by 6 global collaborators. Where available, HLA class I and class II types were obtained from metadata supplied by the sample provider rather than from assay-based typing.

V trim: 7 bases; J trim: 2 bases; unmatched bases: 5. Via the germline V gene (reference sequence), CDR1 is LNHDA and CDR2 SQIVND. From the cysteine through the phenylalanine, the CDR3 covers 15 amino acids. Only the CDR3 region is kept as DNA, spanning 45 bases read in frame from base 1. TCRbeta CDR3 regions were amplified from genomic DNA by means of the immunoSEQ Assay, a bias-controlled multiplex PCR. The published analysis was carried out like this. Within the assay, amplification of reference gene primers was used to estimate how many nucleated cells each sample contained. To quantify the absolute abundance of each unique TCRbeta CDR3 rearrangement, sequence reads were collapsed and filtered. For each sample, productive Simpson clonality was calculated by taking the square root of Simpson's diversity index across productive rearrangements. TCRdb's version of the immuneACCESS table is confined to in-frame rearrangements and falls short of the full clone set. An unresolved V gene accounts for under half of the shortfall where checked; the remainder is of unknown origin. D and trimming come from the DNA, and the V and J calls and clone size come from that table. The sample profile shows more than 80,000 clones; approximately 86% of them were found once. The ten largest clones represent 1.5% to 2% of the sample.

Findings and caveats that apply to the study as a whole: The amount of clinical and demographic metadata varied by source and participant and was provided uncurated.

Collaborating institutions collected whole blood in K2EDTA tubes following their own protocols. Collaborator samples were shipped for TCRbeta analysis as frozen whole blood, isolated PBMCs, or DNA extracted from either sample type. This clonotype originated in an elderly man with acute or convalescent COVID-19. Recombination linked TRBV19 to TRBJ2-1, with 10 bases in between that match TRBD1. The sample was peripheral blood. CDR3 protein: CASTSGQGAYNEQFF. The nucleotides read TGTGCCAGTACCTCCGGACAGGGGGCCTACAATGAGCAGTTCTTC.